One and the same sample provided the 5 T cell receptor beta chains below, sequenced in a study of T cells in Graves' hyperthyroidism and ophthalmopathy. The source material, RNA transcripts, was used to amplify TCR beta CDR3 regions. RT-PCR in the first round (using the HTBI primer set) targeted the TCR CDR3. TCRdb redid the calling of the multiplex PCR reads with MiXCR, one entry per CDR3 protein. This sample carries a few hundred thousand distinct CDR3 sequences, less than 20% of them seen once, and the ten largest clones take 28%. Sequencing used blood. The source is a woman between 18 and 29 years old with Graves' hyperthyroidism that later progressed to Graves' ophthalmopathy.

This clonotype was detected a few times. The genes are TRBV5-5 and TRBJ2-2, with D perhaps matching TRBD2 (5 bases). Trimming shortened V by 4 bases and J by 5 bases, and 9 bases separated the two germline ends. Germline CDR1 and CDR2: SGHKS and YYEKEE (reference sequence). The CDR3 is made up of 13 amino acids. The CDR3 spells CASSPWETGELFF. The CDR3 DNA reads TGTGCCAGCAGCCCTTGGGAGACCGGGGAGCTGTTTTTT.

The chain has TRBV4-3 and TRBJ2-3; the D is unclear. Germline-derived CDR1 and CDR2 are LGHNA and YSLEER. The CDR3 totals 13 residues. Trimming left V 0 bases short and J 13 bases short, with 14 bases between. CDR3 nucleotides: TGCGCCAGCAGCCAAGATTTGCGAGAGTTTGAGTATTTT. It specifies CASSQDLREFEYF.

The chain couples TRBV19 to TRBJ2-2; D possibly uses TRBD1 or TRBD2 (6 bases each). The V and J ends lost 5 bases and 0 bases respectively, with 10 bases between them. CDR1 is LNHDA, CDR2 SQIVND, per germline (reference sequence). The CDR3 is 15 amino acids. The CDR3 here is CASSRGLPNTGELFF. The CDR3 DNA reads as TGTGCCAGTAGTCGGGGGCTGCCGAACACCGGGGAGCTGTTTTTT.

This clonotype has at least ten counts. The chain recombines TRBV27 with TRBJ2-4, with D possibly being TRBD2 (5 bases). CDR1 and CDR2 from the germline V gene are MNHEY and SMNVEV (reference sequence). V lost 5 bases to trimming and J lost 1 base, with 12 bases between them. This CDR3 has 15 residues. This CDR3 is CASSRGEWAKNIQYF. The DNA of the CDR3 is TGTGCCAGCAGTCGTGGGGAGTGGGCCAAAAACATTCAGTACTTC.

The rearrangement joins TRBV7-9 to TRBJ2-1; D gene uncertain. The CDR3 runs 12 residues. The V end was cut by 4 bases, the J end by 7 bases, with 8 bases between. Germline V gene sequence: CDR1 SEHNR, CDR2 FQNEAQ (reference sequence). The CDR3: CASSSLSNEQFF. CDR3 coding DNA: TGTGCCAGCAGCTCCCTCTCAAATGAGCAGTTCTTC.